The entry that follows covers one TCR beta chain sequence. The data stem from a study of shared clonotypes between healthy human individuals. The CDR3 covers 13 residues. Germline CDR1 reads SGHNT; CDR2 reads YENEEA. V lost 1 base, J lost 4 bases, and 7 bases lay in between. Deep-level running was used for the assay. TCRdb's table, derived via immunoSEQ multiplex PCR, lists solely in-frame clones and lacks some. In the table there are millions of clones, roughly 92% of which are singletons. This chain uses TRBV11-3 with TRBJ1-1; TRBD1 is a possible D gene (6 bases). This TCR was recovered from a man aged 18 to 30 in good health. The sequenced sample was naive CD4+ T cells sorted from blood. The subset is: CD45RA+ positively selected. The CDR3 bases are TGTGCCAGCAGCTTAGTAGGGGGCACTGAAGCTTTCTTT. It codes for CASSLVGGTEAFF.